This TCR beta chain came from a study of T cell responses to AZD1222 COVID-19 vaccine. Study-level findings and limits: Epitopes outside B.1.351 and B.1.1.7 mutated regions reportedly drew nearly half of spike TCRs. Donors in the cohort were predominantly white British and more often female, and clonal diversity was possibly underestimated. Spike-spanning, vaccine-associated CD4 TCRs were dominant at 160-218 and 743-854.

Assay used: immunoSEQ multiplex PCR; TCRdb lists only in-frame clones, some missing. The data show 80,000 to 90,000 clones, roughly nine tenths seen once. Details on this clone: Its specificity is unknown.

The germline V and J ends were trimmed by 3 bases and 3 bases, with 10 bases remaining between them. The CDR3 runs to 15 residues. Germline loops: CDR1 SGDLS, CDR2 YYNGEE. This TCR came from an adult who received the AZD1222 COVID-19 vaccine. The chain carries TRBV9 and TRBJ2-6, with D possibly being TRBD2 (6 bases). The sequences come from peripheral blood, collected 28 days after the second AZD1222 dose. Here the CDR3 reads CASSGWGLGANVLTF. The DNA for the CDR3 is TGTGCCAGCAGCGGGTGGGGACTTGGGGCCAACGTCCTGACTTTC.